This T cell receptor (beta chain) was profiled in a study of human T cells and chemical hapten exposure. Study background: A roughly 2 cm by roughly 2 cm inner upper arm patch received 2% DPC for sensitization. Mainly, slight library volume differences in the pool made TCR yields vary. Notes on the study in general: Counts of expanded TCRs at PT1 were positively correlated with patch test score.

Germline CDR1 and CDR2: SGHRS and YFSETQ. CDR3 length: 13 amino acids. Trimming cost V 2 bases and J 5 bases, with 11 bases left between them. Indicated time point: patch test 2, 6 weeks after DPC sensitization. The sample's treatment: therapeutic diphenylcyclopropenone sensitization with weekly scalp DPC. Every donor had alopecia and was 18 to 70 years old; all were suitable for DPC. This clonotype was counted ten times or more. Its antigen is unidentified. TCRdb re-derived calls from the RACE reads in MiXCR, one entry per CDR3 protein. The sample consists of some 82,000 distinct CDR3 sequences, approximately 7% of them appearing once.

The rearrangement uses TRBV5-1 and TRBJ2-7; the D is unclear. Sample: whole blood, taken in connection with sensitization to the hapten diphenylcyclopropenone (DPC). The TCR was taken from a woman in her thirties with alopecia areata. Some clones in this sample may be carry-over from other donors' samples. The CDR3 coding sequence is TGCGCCAGCAGCTTCGGCCCGACCGACGAGCAGTACTTC. The encoded protein is CASSFGPTDEQYF.